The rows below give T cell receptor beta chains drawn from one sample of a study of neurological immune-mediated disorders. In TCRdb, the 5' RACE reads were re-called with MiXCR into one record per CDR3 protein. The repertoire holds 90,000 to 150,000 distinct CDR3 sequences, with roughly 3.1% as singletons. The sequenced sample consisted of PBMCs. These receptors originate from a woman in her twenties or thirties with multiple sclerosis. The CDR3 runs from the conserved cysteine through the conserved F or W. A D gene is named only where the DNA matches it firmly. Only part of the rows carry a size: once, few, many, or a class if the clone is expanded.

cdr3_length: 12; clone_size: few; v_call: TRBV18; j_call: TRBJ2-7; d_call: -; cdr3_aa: CASSPLNYEQYF; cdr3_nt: TGTGCCAGCTCACCACTCAACTACGAGCAGTACTTC
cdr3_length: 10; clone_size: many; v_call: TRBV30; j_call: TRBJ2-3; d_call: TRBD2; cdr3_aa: CAWKQGTTYF; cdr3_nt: TGTGCCTGGAAACAAGGGACTACGTATTTT
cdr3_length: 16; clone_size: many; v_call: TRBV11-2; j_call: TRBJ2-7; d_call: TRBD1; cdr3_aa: CASSLLMRTGSNEQYF; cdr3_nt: TGTGCCAGCAGCCTGCTGATGAGGACAGGTTCTAACGAGCAGTACTTC
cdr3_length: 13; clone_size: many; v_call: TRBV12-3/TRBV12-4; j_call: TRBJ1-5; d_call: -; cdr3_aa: CASTWGPNQPQHF; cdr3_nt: TGTGCCTCGACTTGGGGCCCCAATCAGCCCCAGCATTTT
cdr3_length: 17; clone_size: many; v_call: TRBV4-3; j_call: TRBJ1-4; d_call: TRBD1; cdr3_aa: CASSQEGQGLTNEKLFF; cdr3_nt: TGCGCCAGCAGCCAAGAGGGACAGGGCCTAACTAATGAAAAACTGTTTTTT
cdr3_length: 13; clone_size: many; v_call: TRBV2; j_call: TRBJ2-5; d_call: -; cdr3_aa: CASFRAAQETQYF; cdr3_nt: TGTGCCAGCTTTCGGGCAGCACAAGAGACCCAGTACTTC
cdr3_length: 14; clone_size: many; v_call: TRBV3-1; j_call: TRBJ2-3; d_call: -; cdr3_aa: CASSLDRLTDTQYF; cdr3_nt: TGTGCCAGCAGCCTCGACAGACTCACAGATACGCAGTATTTT
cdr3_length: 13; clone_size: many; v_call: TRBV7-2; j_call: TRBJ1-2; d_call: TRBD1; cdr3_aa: CASSLATGIGYTF; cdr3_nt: TGTGCCAGCAGCTTAGCGACAGGGATCGGCTACACCTTC
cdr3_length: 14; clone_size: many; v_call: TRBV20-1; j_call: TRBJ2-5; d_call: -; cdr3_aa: CSATYPRPGETQYF; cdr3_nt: TGCAGTGCTACCTACCCTAGGCCCGGAGAGACCCAGTACTTC
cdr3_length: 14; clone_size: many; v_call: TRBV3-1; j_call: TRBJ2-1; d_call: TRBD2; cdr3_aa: CASCIAGAINEQFF; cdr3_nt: TGTGCCAGCTGCATAGCGGGGGCGATCAATGAGCAGTTCTTC
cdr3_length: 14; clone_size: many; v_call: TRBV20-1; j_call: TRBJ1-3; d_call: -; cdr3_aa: CSAPRGGSGNTIYF; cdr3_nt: TGCAGTGCTCCAAGAGGGGGGTCTGGAAACACCATATATTTT
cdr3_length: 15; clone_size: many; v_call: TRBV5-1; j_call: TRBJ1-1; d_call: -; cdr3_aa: CASSFRGATNTEAFF; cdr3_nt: TGCGCCAGCAGCTTTCGGGGTGCTACGAACACTGAAGCTTTCTTT
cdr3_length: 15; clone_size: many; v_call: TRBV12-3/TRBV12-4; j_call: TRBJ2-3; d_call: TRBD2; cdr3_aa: CASSFGTSGTDTQYF; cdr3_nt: TGTGCCAGCAGTTTCGGGACTAGCGGTACAGATACGCAGTATTTT
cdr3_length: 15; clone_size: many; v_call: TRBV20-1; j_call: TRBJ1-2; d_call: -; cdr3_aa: CSSFLRGGPTYGYTF; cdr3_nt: TGCAGTTCGTTTCTGAGGGGGGGACCCACCTATGGCTACACCTTC
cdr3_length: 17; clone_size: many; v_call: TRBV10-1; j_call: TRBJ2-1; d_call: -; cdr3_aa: CASSDGRAASSYNEQFF; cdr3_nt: TGCGCCAGCAGTGATGGGCGAGCGGCGAGCTCCTACAATGAGCAGTTCTTC
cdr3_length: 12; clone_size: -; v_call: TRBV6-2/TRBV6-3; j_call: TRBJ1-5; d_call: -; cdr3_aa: CASNGRNQPQHF; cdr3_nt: TGTGCCAGCAACGGTCGGAATCAGCCCCAGCATTTT
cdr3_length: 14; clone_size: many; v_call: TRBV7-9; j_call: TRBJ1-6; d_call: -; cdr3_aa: CASSAGTILSPLHF; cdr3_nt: TGTGCCAGCAGCGCCGGGACGATTCTTTCACCCCTCCACTTT
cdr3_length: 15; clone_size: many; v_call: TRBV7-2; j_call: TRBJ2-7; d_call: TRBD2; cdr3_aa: CASSLASGDSYEQYF; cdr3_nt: TGTGCCAGCAGCCTGGCTAGCGGGGACTCCTACGAGCAGTACTTC
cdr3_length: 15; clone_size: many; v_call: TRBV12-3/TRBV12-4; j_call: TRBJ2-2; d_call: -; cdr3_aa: CASSFRVTDTGELFF; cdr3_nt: TGTGCCAGCAGTTTCAGGGTAACGGACACCGGGGAGCTGTTTTTT
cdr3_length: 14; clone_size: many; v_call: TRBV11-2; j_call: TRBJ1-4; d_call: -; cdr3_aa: CASSFPDRYRGLFF; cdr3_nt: TGTGCCAGCAGCTTCCCGGACCGGTACCGCGGTCTGTTTTTT
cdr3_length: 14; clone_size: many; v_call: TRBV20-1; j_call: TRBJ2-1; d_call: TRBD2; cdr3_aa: CSAHVSGRVNEQFF; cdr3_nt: TGCAGTGCCCATGTTAGCGGGAGAGTGAATGAGCAGTTCTTC
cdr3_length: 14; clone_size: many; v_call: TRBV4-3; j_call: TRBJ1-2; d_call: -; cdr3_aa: CASSQGLGSYGYTF; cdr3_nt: TGCGCCAGCAGCCAAGGGTTAGGGAGCTATGGCTACACCTTC
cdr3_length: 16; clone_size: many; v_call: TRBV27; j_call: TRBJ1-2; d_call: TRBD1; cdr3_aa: CASSLSTPRTGSGYTF; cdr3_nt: TGTGCCAGCAGTTTATCCACCCCTCGGACAGGCAGCGGCTACACCTTC
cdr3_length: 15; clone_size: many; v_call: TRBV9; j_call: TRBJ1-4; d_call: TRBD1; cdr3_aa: CASSTTGQGTQKLFF; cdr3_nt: TGTGCCAGCAGCACGACGGGACAGGGGACACAAAAACTGTTTTTT
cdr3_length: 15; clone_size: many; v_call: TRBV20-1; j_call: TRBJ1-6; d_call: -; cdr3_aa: CSARLGLSYNSPLHF; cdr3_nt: TGCAGTGCTAGGTTGGGATTGTCCTATAATTCACCCCTCCACTTT
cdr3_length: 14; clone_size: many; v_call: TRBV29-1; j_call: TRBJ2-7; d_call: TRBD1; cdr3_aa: CSVEVSGQGSEQYF; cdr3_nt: TGCAGCGTTGAAGTGTCCGGACAGGGATCCGAGCAGTACTTC